What follows describes a single T cell receptor (beta chain). The target antigen is unknown. The data were taken from a study of response to subunit inactivated influenza vaccine. TCRdb itself ran the RT-PCR reads through MiXCR, one entry per CDR3 protein. Of 650,000 to 800,000 distinct CDR3 sequences in the sample, around 14% were seen once. Study-level points and caveats: The authors put forward the suggestion that each seasonal influenza vaccination may bring in only a limited number of new T cells.

The CDR3 is made up of 16 amino acids. V shed 3 bases and J 1 base; nucleotides not matched to a gene: 1. Germline V gives CDR1 LNHNV, CDR2 YYDKDF (reference sequence). This chain connects TRBV15 to TRBJ2-3; TRBD2 matches at 13 bases. Specimen: PBMCs from blood, collected approximately 15 days before vaccination. This clonotype originated in a man aged 50-59 years who received an inactivated influenza vaccine. The CDR3 loop reads CATSRGTSGGTDTQYF. CDR3 nucleotides: TGTGCCACCAGCAGGGGGACTAGCGGGGGCACAGATACGCAGTATTTT.